Described below is a single T cell receptor (beta chain) sequence and its context. The target antigen is unknown. These data come from a study of OX40 agonist ivuxolimab in advanced cancers. The wider study: The study enrolled dose-escalation patients with hepatocellular carcinoma, melanoma, renal cell or head and neck cancer.

Regarding the study as a whole: CD4+ T cells averaged fewer expanded clones than CD8+ T cells. Clonal expansion was seen in CD4+ and CD8+ blood T cells by week 6 at 0.1 to 3.0 mg/kg.

At cycle 4 day 1, cycle 7 day 1, and baseline, blood was sampled. V was pared by 5 bases and J by 4 bases, with 3 bases of the junction left unmatched. The CDR3 consists of 15 residues. Per the germline V gene, CDR1 is MNHNY and CDR2 is SVGAGI (reference sequence). TCRdb's copy holds only in-frame clones and misses some; the assay was immunoSEQ multiplex PCR. Found here are under 70,000 clones, approximately 90% of them singletons; the top ten hold around 1.4%. The sample here was CD4+ or CD8+ T cells sorted from blood, taken in a trial of the OX40 agonist ivuxolimab. The receptor comes from an adult with an advanced solid tumor such as melanoma, head and neck, liver or kidney cancer. The genes are TRBV6-6 and TRBJ2-1, with 12 bases lining up with TRBD2. The CDR3 sequence: CASSRGLAGYNEQFF. CDR3 in DNA: TGTGCCAGCAGTAGGGGACTAGCGGGTTACAATGAGCAGTTCTTC.